The T cell receptor beta chain described here comes from a study of metastatic and nonmetastatic thyroid tumors. On the study more broadly: Malignant and benign thyroid patients had repertoires compared in peripheral blood and tumor or nodule tissue.

The germline V gene has CDR1 SGHRS and CDR2 YFSETQ. The V gene end was trimmed by 1 base and the J gene end by 6 bases; junction bases not matched to a gene: 9. The CDR3 consists of 15 residues. Original methodology: The study's classifier, a distant-metastasis tool for papillary thyroid cancer, was built using CDR3 differences across clinicopathological groups. TCRdb redid the clone calls on the PCR reads using MiXCR. V and J calls and clone size were set by TCRdb, not the authors. The data contain about 15,000 clones, roughly 3.5% of them singletons. Thyroid surgery had not been preceded by any treatment in any patient. As regards this clone: Here the CDR3 omits its conserved ending phenylalanine or tryptophan, so a read error is the likely source.

Source material: tumor tissue. The TCR originated in a female donor with papillary thyroid cancer or a benign thyroid nodule (not recorded which). Some clones in this sample may be carry-over from other donors' samples. This chain uses TRBV5-1 with TRBJ1-1, with 7 bases identical to TRBD1. The CDR3 DNA is TGCGCCAGCAGCTTGAGGTCAACAGGGGCGGCTGAAGCTTTCCTT. Translated, it gives CASSLRSTGAAEAFL.